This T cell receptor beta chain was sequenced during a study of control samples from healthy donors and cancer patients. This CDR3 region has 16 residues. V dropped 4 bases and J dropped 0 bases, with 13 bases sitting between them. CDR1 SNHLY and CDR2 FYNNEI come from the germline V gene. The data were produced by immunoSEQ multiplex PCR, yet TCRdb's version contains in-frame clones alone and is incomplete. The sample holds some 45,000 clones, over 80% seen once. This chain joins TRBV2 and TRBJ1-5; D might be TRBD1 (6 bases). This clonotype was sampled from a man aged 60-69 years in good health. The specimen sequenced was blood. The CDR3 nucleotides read TGTGCCAGCAGTGCACGTCAGACAGGTAGCAATCAGCCCCAGCATTTT. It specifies CASSARQTGSNQPQHF.